One and the same sample provided the 30 T cell receptor beta chains below, sequenced in a study of cytomegalovirus exposure and HLA in healthy donors (dated by TCRdb to about 2017). To prepare the library, the immunoSEQ multiplex PCR assay was applied. For the multiplex PCR, a mixture combining 60 forward primers for TCR Vbeta segments and 13 reverse primers for TCR Jbeta segments was used. The table was pulled from immuneACCESS by TCRdb, which kept in-frame rearrangements only. Such tables lose some clones; where checked, under half of the loss comes from unresolved V genes, and the rest has no known cause. The sample table shows about 130,000 clones, and roughly 82% are seen once. The ten most abundant clones make up 2.5% to 3% of the sample. The sample consisted of PBMCs. The receptors derive from a young woman in good health and CMV-seropositive.

The chain uses TRBV6-6 and TRBJ2-1; possibly TRBD1 for D (6 bases). CDR3 size: 15 residues. Germline values: CDR1 MNHNY, CDR2 SVGAGI (reference sequence). Deletions cut 5 bases from V and 4 bases from J, with 15 bases between. The CDR3 bases are TGTGCCAGCAGTCATGAAACGCAGGGGTACAATGAGCAGTTCTTC. Translated: CASSHETQGYNEQFF.

The chain couples TRBV2 to TRBJ1-2; possible D gene TRBD1, 5 bases. The CDR3 spans 15 residues. V was pared by 3 bases and J by 7 bases, with 18 bases between. In germline, CDR1 is SNHLY, CDR2 FYNNEI. The CDR3 nucleotides read TGTGCCAGCAGTGATAGGCAGGGATGGGTAGCTGGCTACACCTTC. Translated: CASSDRQGWVAGYTF.

This sequence joins TRBV27 and TRBJ2-3; 10 bases match TRBD2. CDR3 length: 16 amino acids. The germline CDR1 and CDR2 sequences are MNHEY and SMNVEV (reference sequence). The junction had 6 bases not matched to a gene; V was cut back by 3 bases and J by 3 bases. The CDR3 region has the DNA TGTGCCAGCAGTTTCAAGCGGGGGGGCCTGACAGATACGCAGTATTTT. Residues: CASSFKRGGLTDTQYF.

The chain recombines TRBV11-1 with TRBJ2-7; D possibly corresponds to TRBD2 (6 bases). Germline V gives CDR1 SGHAT, CDR2 FQDESV (reference sequence). The CDR3 runs to 14 residues. Trimming cost V 2 bases and J 2 bases, with 10 bases left between them. CDR3 nucleotides: TGTGCCAGCAGCTTAATTGGCGGGGCCTACGAGCAGTACTTC. Residues: CASSLIGGAYEQYF.

This chain links TRBV7-2 with TRBJ2-2; D remains ambiguous. The CDR3 totals 13 residues. V shed 3 bases and J shed 3 bases, with 5 bases lying between them. Germline loops: CDR1 SGHTA, CDR2 FQGNSA. CDR3 region: CASSLTYTGELFF. The CDR3 bases are TGTGCCAGCAGCTTGACATACACCGGGGAGCTGTTTTTT.

The chain employs TRBV5-3 and TRBJ2-1; 10 nucleotides align to TRBD2. TRBV5-3 is recorded as an ORF, its role being uncertain. Germline trimming cut 4 bases from V and 5 bases from J; bases unmatched to any gene: 3. The CDR3 runs 14 residues. DNA of the CDR3: TGTGCCAGAAGCCGGGGGACTAGCGACAATGAGCAGTTCTTC. Its translation: CARSRGTSDNEQFF.

This sequence joins TRBV9 and TRBJ2-7; 9 bases map to TRBD1. The V segment lost 3 bases and the J segment 3 bases; nucleotides outside the gene matches: 10. This CDR3 has 16 amino acids. The V gene's germline CDR1 is SGDLS and CDR2 YYNGEE. DNA of the CDR3: TGTGCCAGCAGCGAGACCCAGGACAGGGGTCTCTACGAGCAGTACTTC. Residues: CASSETQDRGLYEQYF.

This rearrangement joins TRBV4-2 to TRBJ2-3, with 12 bases that match TRBD2. The CDR3 has 17 amino acids. The germline V gene has CDR1 LGHNA and CDR2 YNFKEQ. V lost 0 bases and J lost 4; bases outside the gene matches: 5. CDR3 loop: CASSQDGASGGADTQYF. The DNA for the CDR3 is TGTGCCAGCAGCCAAGATGGGGCTAGCGGGGGGGCAGATACGCAGTATTTT.

This chain connects TRBV11-3 to TRBJ2-2, with a tentative D call TRBD2 (6 bases). V lost 1 base and J lost 7, with 7 bases in between. Germline V lookup: CDR1 SGHNT, CDR2 YENEEA. This CDR3 spans 13 amino acids. This CDR3 is CASSLGDFGELFF. As DNA, the CDR3 is TGTGCCAGCAGCTTAGGGGACTTCGGGGAGCTGTTTTTT.

This chain connects TRBV2 to TRBJ2-6; TRBD2 agrees at 7 bases. The CDR3 loop spans 17 amino acids. Per the germline V gene, CDR1 is SNHLY and CDR2 is FYNNEI. The V segment lost 4 bases and the J segment 0 bases; nucleotides outside the gene matches: 6. CDR3 protein: CASSVSGAHSGANVLTF. The CDR3 coding sequence is TGTGCCAGCAGTGTGAGCGGGGCCCACTCTGGGGCCAACGTCCTGACTTTC.

This clone was seen only once. The J gene is TRBJ1-1, the V gene TRBV13; 10 bases fit TRBD1. Germline V CDR1 and CDR2: PRHDT, FYEKMQ (reference sequence). With V trimmed by 4 bases and J by 10 bases, 12 bases remained unmatched. CDR3 length: 15 residues. This CDR3 is CASSSGGQGISGAFF. The CDR3 DNA reads TGTGCCAGCAGCTCCGGGGGACAGGGGATAAGCGGAGCTTTCTTT.

The chain couples TRBV6-4 to TRBJ1-5, with 10 positions matching TRBD1. Trimming removed 8 bases from V and 3 bases from J; junction bases left unmatched: 7. The germline V gene has CDR1 MRHNA and CDR2 SNTAGT. The CDR3 extends over 15 amino acids. CDR3 nucleotides: TGTGCCAGCGGTGGGACAGGGGTGTTCAATCAGCCCCAGCATTTT. The encoded protein is CASGGTGVFNQPQHF.

CDR3 nucleotide sequence: TGTGCCAGCAGTTTGTTCAGGGGTACGTACACCTTC. This translates into CASSLFRGTYTF. V and J are TRBV28 and TRBJ1-2; D is possibly TRBD1 (6 bases). The CDR3 runs 12 residues. Trimming left V 3 bases short and J 11 bases short, with 13 bases between. Germline assignment: CDR1 MDHEN and CDR2 SYDVKM.

J is TRBJ2-7 and V is TRBV6-6; weak D call: TRBD2 (7 bases). The V gene's germline CDR1 is MNHNY and CDR2 SVGAGI (reference sequence). Trimming left V 5 bases short and J 6 bases short, with 8 bases between. The CDR3 covers 11 residues. For the CDR3, the DNA is TGTGCCAGCAGTAGGGGGGGCGAGCAGTACTTC. Protein product: CASSRGGEQYF.

The rearrangement links TRBV9 to TRBJ2-2, with TRBD1 identical over 7 bases. The CDR3 contains 17 residues. Trimming cost V 0 bases and J 4 bases; bases outside gene matches: 9. Germline CDR1 is SGDLS and CDR2 is YYNGEE. The CDR3, as DNA: TGTGCCAGCAGCGTAGGTGAAAGGGGGCGCGGCACCGGGGAGCTGTTTTTT. It codes for CASSVGERGRGTGELFF.

The chain uses TRBV7-2 and TRBJ2-1; D gene ambiguous. This CDR3 region has 14 residues. Germline V gives CDR1 SGHTA, CDR2 FQGNSA. V dropped 1 base and J dropped 4 bases, with 8 bases sitting between them. The CDR3 bases are TGTGCCAGCAGCTTAGGCAGCGTTTACAATGAGCAGTTCTTC. Translation gives CASSLGSVYNEQFF.

In the case of this clone: At one end, the junction sequence differs from germline, possibly due to a read error. The gene calls are TRBV7-9 and TRBJ1-1; possibly TRBD1 for D (5 bases). Germline values: CDR1 SEHNR, CDR2 FQNEAQ (reference sequence). This CDR3 has 15 amino acids. CDR3 sequence (DNA): TGTTCCAGCAGCTCTCATCTGGGGGGTAGCACTGAAGCTTTCTTT. Residues: CSSSSHLGGSTEAFF.

Notes on this clone: The same CDR3 also results from other DNA sequences found in this sample. The chain has TRBV9 and TRBJ2-5, with TRBD2 matching 7 bases. The junction had 9 bases not matched to a gene; V was cut back by 4 bases and J by 0 bases. The CDR3 length is 16 residues. Germline CDR1 and CDR2: SGDLS and YYNGEE. Written as DNA, the CDR3 is TGTGCCAGCAGCTACACCCCTCGGGGGGACCAAGAGACCCAGTACTTC. Protein sequence: CASSYTPRGDQETQYF.

V and J are TRBV13 and TRBJ2-7; 9 nucleotides align to TRBD2. Germline CDR1 is PRHDT and CDR2 is FYEKMQ (reference sequence). Trimming cost V 3 bases and J 3 bases; bases outside gene matches: 12. The CDR3 sequence is 17 residues long. The CDR3 sequence: CASSFLIGASGDYEQYF. In nucleotides, the CDR3 is TGTGCCAGCAGCTTTCTCATAGGGGCTAGCGGGGACTACGAGCAGTACTTC.

This clone was seen once. The chain is built from TRBV7-8 and TRBJ2-5; 9 bases match TRBD2. V lost 2 bases, J lost 1 base, and 8 bases stayed unmatched. The CDR3 loop spans 17 amino acids. Germline V gene lookup returns CDR1 SGHVS and CDR2 FQNEAQ. This CDR3 is CASSLWASGDAQETQYF. DNA for the CDR3: TGTGCCAGCAGCTTATGGGCTAGCGGGGACGCCCAAGAGACCCAGTACTTC.

The rearrangement joins TRBV7-6 to TRBJ2-7; TRBD2 agrees at 10 bases. The CDR3 covers 16 residues. V was clipped by 5 bases and J by 2 bases; unmatched bases: 9. Germline values: CDR1 SGHVS, CDR2 FNYEAQ. The CDR3 is CASSPVASGGTYEQYF. CDR3 DNA sequence: TGTGCCAGCAGCCCCGTGGCTAGCGGGGGAACCTACGAGCAGTACTTC.

This clone was found a few times. The chain links TRBV7-9 to TRBJ1-1; D unresolved. The CDR3 is made up of 14 amino acids. V lost 5 bases and J lost 5, with 15 bases in between. The V gene's germline CDR1 is SEHNR and CDR2 FQNEAQ (reference sequence). In nucleotides, the CDR3 is TGTGCCAGCAGCCAAATAGAGGCTGGGACTGAAGCTTTCTTT. Its translation: CASSQIEAGTEAFF.

The rearrangement uses TRBV7-9 and TRBJ2-2, with D maybe TRBD2 (7 bases). The CDR3 is 19 amino acids. V lost 4 bases and J lost 0, with 21 bases in between. Germline loops: CDR1 SEHNR, CDR2 FQNEAQ (reference sequence). The CDR3 DNA reads TGTGCCAGCAGCTCCCCGGGGGGACAAGACCCTGCGAACACCGGGGAGCTGTTTTTT. It specifies CASSSPGGQDPANTGELFF.

The chain is built from TRBV5-4 and TRBJ2-7, with TRBD2 matching over 7 bases. This CDR3 has 15 residues. Unmatched junction bases numbered 8, after V lost 2 bases and J lost 3 bases. Germline CDR1 and CDR2: SGHNT and YYREEE (reference sequence). The CDR3 DNA reads TGTGCCAGCAGCTTCTCGGCTAGCGGATTCTACGAGCAGTACTTC. Amino acids: CASSFSASGFYEQYF.

The V gene is TRBV19, the J gene TRBJ1-5; no firm D call. The CDR3 consists of 15 residues. Trimming pared 0 bases from V and 7 bases from J, leaving 13 bases between. From germline, CDR1 is LNHDA and CDR2 SQIVND (reference sequence). The CDR3 region is CASSIDGGPEQPQHF. The CDR3 bases are TGTGCCAGTAGTATAGATGGAGGGCCGGAACAGCCCCAGCATTTT.

The V and J genes are TRBV9 and TRBJ2-1, with 14 bases identical to TRBD2. The V gene end was trimmed by 3 bases and the J gene end by 8 bases; junction bases not matched to a gene: 4. The CDR3 consists of 15 residues. Germline V gene sequence: CDR1 SGDLS, CDR2 YYNGEE. The CDR3 DNA is TGTGCCAGCAGCGCGGGACTAGCGGGGGTGTATGAGCAGTTCTTC. Its protein is CASSAGLAGVYEQFF. Full variable domain (outside the CDR3, taken from reference TRBV9 and TRBJ2-1): DSGVTQTPKHLITATGQRVTLRCSPRSGDLSVYWYQQSLDQGLQFLIQYYNGEERAKGNILERFSAQQFPDLHSELNLSSLELGDSALYFCASSAGLAGVYEQFFGPGTRLTVL.

Points on this clone: Different DNA sequences within this sample yield the same CDR3. V and J are TRBV6-5 and TRBJ1-6; D not resolved. From germline, CDR1 is MNHEY and CDR2 SVGAGI. The CDR3 has 13 amino acids. With 2 bases removed from V and 10 bases from J, the gap between germline ends came to 9 bases. CDR3 loop: CASSYGGGSPLHF. In DNA, the CDR3 is TGTGCCAGCAGTTACGGCGGAGGCTCACCCCTCCACTTT.

In its sample, this clone was seen once. The genes are TRBV5-6 and TRBJ1-2; maybe TRBD1 (5 bases). CDR3 size: 18 residues. The germline gives CDR1 SGHDT, CDR2 YYEEEE. Trimming stripped 3 bases from V and 5 bases from J, with 26 bases between. The CDR3 DNA follows: TGTGCCAGCAGCTACCCTCCGGGACTTCTATCCACTAGTTATGGCTACACCTTC. Translated, it gives CASSYPPGLLSTSYGYTF.

As regards this clone: At the DNA level, this CDR3 is encoded by other sequences in the same sample as well. CDR3 sequence: CSARGATEAFF. The DNA of the CDR3 is TGCAGTGCCAGGGGAGCCACTGAAGCTTTCTTT. V gene TRBV20-1 combines with J gene TRBJ1-1; D possibly corresponds to TRBD1 (6 bases). CDR3 length: 11 residues. Germline-derived CDR1 and CDR2 are DFQATT and SNEGSKA (reference sequence). V was pared by 6 bases and J by 4 bases, with 9 bases between.

The J gene is TRBJ2-7, the V gene TRBV19; a possible D gene is TRBD2 (6 bases). Deletions cut 8 bases from V and 4 bases from J, with 6 bases between. Per the germline V gene, CDR1 is LNHDA and CDR2 is SQIVND (reference sequence). The CDR3 runs to 10 residues. The CDR3 sequence: CASGTYEQYF. The CDR3 region has the DNA TGTGCCAGTGGGACTTACGAGCAGTACTTC.